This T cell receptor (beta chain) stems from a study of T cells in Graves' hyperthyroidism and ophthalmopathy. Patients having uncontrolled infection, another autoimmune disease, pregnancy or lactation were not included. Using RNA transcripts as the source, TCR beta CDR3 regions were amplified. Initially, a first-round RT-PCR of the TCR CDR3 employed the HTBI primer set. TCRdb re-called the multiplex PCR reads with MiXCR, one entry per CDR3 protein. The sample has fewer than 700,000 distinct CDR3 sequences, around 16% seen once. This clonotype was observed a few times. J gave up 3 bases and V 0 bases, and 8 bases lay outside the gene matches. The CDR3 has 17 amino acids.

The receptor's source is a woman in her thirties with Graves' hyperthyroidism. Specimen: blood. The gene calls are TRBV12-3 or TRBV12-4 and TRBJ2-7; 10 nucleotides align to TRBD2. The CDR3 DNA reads TGTGCCAGCAGTTTAGCGCGGCTAGCGGGAGACCGCTACGAGCAGTACTTC. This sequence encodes CASSLARLAGDRYEQYF.